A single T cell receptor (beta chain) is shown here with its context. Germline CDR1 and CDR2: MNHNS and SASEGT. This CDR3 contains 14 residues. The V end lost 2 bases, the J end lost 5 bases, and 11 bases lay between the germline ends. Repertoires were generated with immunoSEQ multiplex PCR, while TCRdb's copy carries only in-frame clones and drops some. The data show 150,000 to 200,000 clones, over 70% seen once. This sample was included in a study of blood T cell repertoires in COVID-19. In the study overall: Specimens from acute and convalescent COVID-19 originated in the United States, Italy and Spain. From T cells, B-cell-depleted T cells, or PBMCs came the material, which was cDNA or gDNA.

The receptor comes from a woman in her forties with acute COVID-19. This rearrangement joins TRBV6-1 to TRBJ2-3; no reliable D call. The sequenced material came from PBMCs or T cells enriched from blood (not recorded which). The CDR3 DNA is TGTGCCAGCAGTGAACAGGCACTTGGAGATACGCAGTATTTT. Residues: CASSEQALGDTQYF.